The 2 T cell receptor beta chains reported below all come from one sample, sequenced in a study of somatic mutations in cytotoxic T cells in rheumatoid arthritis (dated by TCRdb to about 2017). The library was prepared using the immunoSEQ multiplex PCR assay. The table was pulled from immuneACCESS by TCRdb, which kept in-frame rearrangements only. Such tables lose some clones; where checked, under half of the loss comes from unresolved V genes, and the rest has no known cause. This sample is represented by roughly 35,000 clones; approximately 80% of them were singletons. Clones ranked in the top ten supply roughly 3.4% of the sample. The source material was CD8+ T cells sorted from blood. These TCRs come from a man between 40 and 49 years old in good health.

The CDR3 region is CASSSREGGVGEKLFF. The CDR3 DNA is TGTGCCAGCAGTTCCCGTGAGGGGGGCGTCGGTGAAAAACTGTTTTTT. The V and J genes are TRBV6-6 and TRBJ1-4; perhaps TRBD1 as D (6 bases). Deletions cut 4 bases from V and 7 bases from J, with 19 bases between. Germline V CDR1 and CDR2: MNHNY, SVGAGI (reference sequence). CDR3 length equals 16 residues.

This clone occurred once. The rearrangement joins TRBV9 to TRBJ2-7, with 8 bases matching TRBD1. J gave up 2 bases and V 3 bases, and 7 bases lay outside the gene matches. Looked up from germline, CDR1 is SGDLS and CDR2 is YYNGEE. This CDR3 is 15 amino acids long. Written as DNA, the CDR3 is TGTGCCAGCAGCGCCGGGACAGGACAAGCCTACGAGCAGTACTTC. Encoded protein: CASSAGTGQAYEQYF.